The T cell receptor beta chain described here comes from a study of regulatory T cells in long-lasting Graves disease (dated by TCRdb to 2020 to 2023). For the wider study: In the newly diagnosed Graves' disease group, patients had been taking antithyroid drugs for less than 3 months. A total of roughly 35 samples were covered by TCR sequencing, comprising some 13 persistent and around 20 newly diagnosed Graves' disease patients. Patients with persistent Graves' disease were compared with patients with newly diagnosed Graves' disease using TCR sequencing and RNA sequencing of peripheral blood. The study was registered as a clinical trial and conducted in China. Broader findings and caveats from the paper: The authors noted that the small sample size was a limitation that may lower accuracy. TRBV28, TRBJ1-2 and TRBJ2-5 were preferentially used in persistent disease, while TRBV20-1 and TRBJ2-1 were favored in newly diagnosed disease. Lower TCR Shannon entropy and fewer highly expanded clones were observed in persistent Graves' disease patients than in newly diagnosed patients, which suggested clonal expansion. Patients with persistent disease shared more public clonotypes (fewer than 3,000) than newly diagnosed patients did (nearly 1,000). The study examined only peripheral blood because the primary lesion, thyroid tissue, could not be accessed. Only the TCR beta chain was sequenced and analyzed.

Library generation was performed with multiplex PCR. Sequencing was performed on an Illumina HiSeq 4000. iRepertoire HTBI primers and Arm-PCR amplification of CDR3 regions were used to construct TCR beta libraries. Before sequencing, the PCR products underwent gel purification. The original methods were these. Gene usage analysis of CDR3 amino acid clonotypes used the approximately 62 TRBV and about 14 TRBJ segments found across samples. Filtered high-quality paired reads were merged into contigs using COPE and FqMerger. BLAST was used to align contigs to IMGT TRBV, TRBD and TRBJ reference genes, and CDR3 was defined according to IMGT. Any clonotype with a frequency above 0.1% was counted as a highly expanded clone. Repertoire diversity was measured by Shannon entropy, and V-J evenness by the Gini coefficient. A clonotype was considered public if more than one individual shared it. TCRdb passed the public sequencing reads through fastp at Q25 and MiXCR, retaining productive beta sequences. CDR3 protein duplicates are merged, each entry listing the most common genes and DNA. For this entry, the V and J calls and clone size follow TCRdb and not the study's own pipeline. Here the sample has about 560,000 distinct CDR3 sequences; about 16% occur a single time. The leading ten clones occupy 12% of the sample.

This specimen's time point label, interpreted: newly diagnosed GD, antithyroid drugs for less than 3 months. RNA was extracted from PBMCs in TRIzol for both TCR sequencing and RNA sequencing. The diagnosis of Graves' disease was made according to American Thyroid Association guidelines. Patients were recruited from an endocrinology department in Xi'an, China. Each patient gave approximately 10 milliliters of peripheral blood, collected in an EDTA anticoagulant tube. Ficoll Paque Plus density gradient separation was used to isolate PBMCs, and no additional T cell sorting was done. RNA quality was checked with an Agilent 2100 Bioanalyzer and agarose gel, and concentration with a NanoDrop 2000. For this clonotype: The specificity of this receptor is unknown. No base qualities exist here, and no much larger clone lies one base off it.

CDR1 MNHEY and CDR2 SVGEGT were looked up in the germline V gene. From cysteine to phenylalanine, the CDR3 is 13 amino acids long. The only DNA kept is the CDR3, 39 bases in frame from the first base. V and J lose 2 bases and 4 bases, and a span of 6 bases separates them. The sample was also linked to a second study, of T cells in Graves' hyperthyroidism and ophthalmopathy. As the second paper documents: Stable Graves' hyperthyroidism was defined as no progression to ophthalmopathy during 18 months of follow-up. The hyperthyroidism patients were between 18 and 65 years old and newly diagnosed, with a disease duration of less than 2 months. Patients with uncontrolled infections, other autoimmune diseases, pregnancy or lactation were excluded. Diagnoses were based on clinical symptoms, serum thyroxine and TRAb, thyroid ultrasound and orbital computed tomography. The TCR CDR3 was subjected to a first round of RT-PCR using the HTBI primer set and the Qiagen OneStep RT-PCR kit. Most expanded thyroid clonotypes (frequency above 0.001) were also detected in blood, suggesting blood repertoires may reflect thyroid immune responses. A model built on a 13 V-J signature distinguished ophthalmopathy from stable hyperthyroidism, reaching 85% to 90% sensitivity and about 81% specificity in cross-validation and 80%/75% in testing. In validation, the model predicted progression to ophthalmopathy with 65% to 71% sensitivity and over 72% specificity, a median of 6.5 months before onset. TCR V-J signatures able to tell the groups apart were searched for in a discovery cohort of some 97 patients, of whom 40 to 45 had Graves' ophthalmopathy and about 60 had stable Graves' hyperthyroidism. Prospective prediction of ophthalmopathy was tested in an independent validation cohort of approximately 19 hyperthyroidism patients and 15 to 17 patients who later progressed to ophthalmopathy. The roughly 91 discovery patients were randomly divided into training and test sets at a 7:3 ratio. In addition, the study compared T-cell repertoires in thyroid tissue and in blood from about 6 Graves' hyperthyroidism patients. After sampling, hyperthyroidism patients received methimazole starting at 30 mg daily, and ophthalmopathy patients received high-dose intravenous methylprednisolone. Libraries were constructed in a second round of multiplex PCR, after which size selection and purification were performed. Libraries were sequenced paired-end with 100 bp reads on an Illumina HiSeq2000. SOAPnuke was used to process the raw data, throwing out any read that contained adapters or uncalled bases, had a mean Phred below 15, or lacked an exact constant-primer or identifier match. High-quality paired reads were merged with COPE v1.2.5, and unique nucleotide sequences were defined as clonotypes. Clonotypes were aligned to IMGT TRBV, TRBD and TRBJ reference segments using MiTCR v1.1. The analysis was restricted to V-J combinations with a frequency above 0.0001, which together covered 99% to 99.2% of the repertoires. A TCS score was defined as the ratio between F50 (clonal expansion) and ExV (chaos), using BLOSUM62-based TCRdist between CDR3 peptides within each V-J. Welch's t-statistics and random forest reduced around 520 V-J features to 13, which were used in a naive Bayes classifier (R e1071). No statistical method was used to set the sample size in advance, and investigators knew the group allocation. The paper reports TCR Vbeta CDR3 sequencing of over 120 peripheral blood samples: 40 or so ophthalmopathy, over 70 hyperthyroidism and approximately 17 progressor patients.

The clonotype comes from a man younger than 35 with Graves disease. Donor details come from another sample of the same person, matched by shared clones. The material was peripheral blood mononuclear cells (PBMCs), obtained at new diagnosis, from a patient treated with antithyroid drugs. The V and J genes are TRBV6-2 or TRBV6-3 and TRBJ2-1, with the D gene call left open. The sequenced DNA: TGTGCCAGCAGTTACCAGGTTTACAATGAGCAGTTCTTC. Protein translation: CASSYQVYNEQFF.